These 31 T cell receptor beta chains originate from one sample sequenced in a study of blood T cell repertoires in COVID-19 (dated by TCRdb to 2019 to 2021). The library came from the immunoSEQ multiplex PCR assay. In TCRdb, the immuneACCESS table is reduced to in-frame sequences with V and J assigned. These tables do not hold every clone; where another copy was compared, an unresolved V gene accounts for under half, and the others remain unexplained. This sample holds 95,000 to 150,000 clones; nearly 90% were observed only once. Approximately 1% of the sample goes to the ten largest clones. The sample comprised peripheral blood. The receptor source for this set is a woman of 80 years or more with acute or convalescent COVID-19.

This rearrangement joins TRBV11-2 to TRBJ2-2, with TRBD2 identical over 14 bases. J gave up 5 bases and V 5 bases, and 7 bases lay outside the gene matches. Looked up from germline, CDR1 is SGHAT and CDR2 is FQNNGV. This CDR3 contains 17 residues. The CDR3 sequence: CASSRGTSGSGTGELFF. Written as DNA, the CDR3 is TGTGCCAGCAGCCGAGGGACTAGCGGGAGTGGGACCGGGGAGCTGTTTTTT. The entire variable domain, with the rest obtained from reference TRBV11-2 and TRBJ2-2, is as follows: EAGVAQSPRYKIIEKRQSVAFWCNPISGHATLYWYQQILGQGPKLLIQFQNNGVVDDSQLPKDRFSAERLKGVDSTLKIQPAKLEDSAVYLCASSRGTSGSGTGELFFGEGSRLTVL.

Only a few counts were recorded for this clone. CDR3 residues: CASSQWTGSNTDTQYF. In nucleotides, the CDR3 is TGCGCCAGCAGCCAATGGACGGGGAGTAACACAGATACGCAGTATTTT. The V call is TRBV4-1, the J call TRBJ2-3, with D possibly matching TRBD2 (5 bases). CDR1 is MGHRA and CDR2 is YSYEKL in the germline V gene. V lost 2 bases and J lost 2, with 14 bases in between. The CDR3 length is 16 residues.

In regard to this clone: Other nucleotide sequences in the sample specify the same CDR3. The chain links TRBV7-9 to TRBJ1-5; 8 nucleotides line up with TRBD1. CDR3 length equals 15 residues. CDR1 is SEHNR, CDR2 FQNEAQ, per germline (reference sequence). V trimming: 5 bases; J trimming: 1 base; junction bases outside the gene matches: 4. This CDR3 is CASSPGQGSNQPQHF. Here the CDR3 DNA reads TGTGCCAGCAGCCCCGGACAGGGCAGCAATCAGCCCCAGCATTTT.

The V call is TRBV20-1, the J call TRBJ2-7; D not resolved. The CDR3 loop spans 11 amino acids. V lost 6 bases, J lost 2 bases, and 8 bases lay in between. Germline V gene sequence: CDR1 DFQATT, CDR2 SNEGSKA (reference sequence). CDR3 sequence (DNA): TGCAGTGCGAGACCCACCTACGAGCAGTACTTC. Its translation: CSARPTYEQYF.

The rearrangement joins TRBV29-1 to TRBJ2-1, with 7 bases identical to TRBD2. The CDR3 is 17 amino acids. CDR1 SQVTM and CDR2 ANQGSEA come from the germline V gene. V was pared by 1 base and J by 6 bases, with 15 bases of the junction left unmatched. The CDR3 DNA reads TGCAGCGTTGAAGGGGCTCGGCGGGGGATATGGGTCAATGAGCAGTTCTTC. It translates to CSVEGARRGIWVNEQFF.

V usage is TRBV11-2 and J usage is TRBJ1-1; D gene ambiguous. The CDR3 has 13 residues. The germline gives CDR1 SGHAT, CDR2 FQNNGV. V was clipped by 5 bases and J by 5 bases, with 12 bases between them. The CDR3 DNA reads as TGTGCCAGCAGCCCAGGTAGGGAGACTGAAGCTTTCTTT. The encoded protein is CASSPGRETEAFF. The complete variable domain, with remaining parts taken from reference TRBV11-2 and TRBJ1-1, reads EAGVAQSPRYKIIEKRQSVAFWCNPISGHATLYWYQQILGQGPKLLIQFQNNGVVDDSQLPKDRFSAERLKGVDSTLKIQPAKLEDSAVYLCASSPGRETEAFFGQGTRLTVV.

The chain carries TRBV4-3 and TRBJ2-3, with a possible D match to TRBD2 (7 bases). This CDR3 comprises 16 residues. The V end lost 2 bases, the J end lost 3 bases, and 15 bases lay between the germline ends. Germline CDR1 reads LGHNA; CDR2 reads YSLEER. The CDR3 sequence is CASSQTWGGLTDTQYF. The CDR3 DNA reads as TGCGCCAGCAGCCAAACGTGGGGGGGCCTAACAGATACGCAGTATTTT.

CDR3: CASSEDSGGYNEQFF. The CDR3 bases are TGTGCCAGCAGTGAAGATAGCGGGGGTTACAATGAGCAGTTCTTC. The chain joins TRBV2 to TRBJ2-1; TRBD2 aligns across 9 bases. V shed 1 base and J 4 bases; nucleotides not matched to a gene: 2. The germline V gene has CDR1 SNHLY and CDR2 FYNNEI. There are 15 residues in the CDR3. The full variable domain, its missing parts supplied by reference TRBV2 and TRBJ2-1, is EPEVTQTPSHQVTQMGQEVILRCVPISNHLYFYWYRQILGQKVEFLVSFYNNEISEKSEIFDDQFSVERPDGSNFTLKIRSTKLEDSAMYFCASSEDSGGYNEQFFGPGTRLTVL.

This sequence joins TRBV28 and TRBJ1-2; TRBD1 might be the D (5 bases). Germline V gene data show CDR1 as MDHEN and CDR2 as SYDVKM. Deletions cut 3 bases from V and 7 bases from J, with 27 bases between. This CDR3 contains 18 residues. CDR3 protein: CASSFSTTRLQGRSGYTF. CDR3 nucleotide sequence: TGTGCCAGCAGTTTCTCTACGACGCGTTTGCAGGGTCGCTCTGGCTACACCTTC.

The chain is built from TRBV5-8 and TRBJ1-4; TRBD1 aligns across 9 bases. Germline-derived CDR1 and CDR2 are SGHTS and YDEGEE. This CDR3 comprises 14 residues. Trimming took 6 bases from V and 8 from J; bases not matched to a gene: 8. The CDR3 sequence: CASNPGQGPEKLFF. In nucleotides, the CDR3 is TGTGCCAGCAACCCGGGACAGGGACCCGAAAAACTGTTTTTT.

This chain joins TRBV5-1 and TRBJ2-5, with D possibly being TRBD1 (6 bases). Deletions cut 4 bases from V and 5 bases from J, with 15 bases between. Germline V gives CDR1 SGHRS, CDR2 YFSETQ. The CDR3 extends over 14 amino acids. CDR3 in amino acids: CASSGGHLGETQYF. The CDR3 DNA reads TGCGCCAGCAGCGGGGGACACCTTGGGGAGACCCAGTACTTC.

The sample holds a few counts of this clone. The V and J genes are TRBV19 and TRBJ2-5; 11 bases agree with TRBD1. The CDR3 runs 16 residues. Germline CDR1 and CDR2: LNHDA and SQIVND (reference sequence). With V trimmed by 3 bases and J by 4 bases, 7 bases remained unmatched. The CDR3 here is CASSMFRTGGVETQYF. In nucleotides, the CDR3 is TGTGCCAGTAGTATGTTTCGGACAGGGGGCGTAGAGACCCAGTACTTC.

V is TRBV5-1 and J is TRBJ2-3; 8 bases are shared with TRBD2. This CDR3 comprises 14 residues. Germline CDR1 and CDR2: SGHRS and YFSETQ. V lost 6 bases, J lost 2 bases, and 5 bases stayed unmatched. CDR3: CASKLAATTDTQYF. Here the CDR3 DNA reads TGCGCCAGCAAACTAGCGGCGACCACAGATACGCAGTATTTT.

V is TRBV3-1 (or the pseudogene TRBV3-2) and J is TRBJ2-7, with a tentative D call TRBD1 (6 bases). The CDR3 covers 15 residues. V shed 4 bases and J shed 0 bases, with 13 bases lying between them. Germline values: CDR1 LGHDT, CDR2 YNNKEL (reference sequence). CDR3 sequence: CASSPTGTFSYEQYF. The CDR3 nucleotides are TGTGCCAGCAGCCCCACCGGGACATTCTCCTACGAGCAGTACTTC.

This rearrangement joins TRBV6-5 to TRBJ2-2; no clear D gene. The CDR3 extends over 13 amino acids. V shed 6 bases and J shed 1 base, with 6 bases lying between them. Germline V gives CDR1 MNHEY, CDR2 SVGAGI. In nucleotides, the CDR3 is TGTGCCAGCAGGTGGCAGAACACCGGGGAGCTGTTTTTT. Protein product: CASRWQNTGELFF.

This clone was picked up one time. The V call is TRBV5-1, the J call TRBJ1-2; TRBD1 might be the D (6 bases). CDR3 size: 16 residues. The germline V gene encodes CDR1 SGHRS and CDR2 YFSETQ. Trimming left V 0 bases short and J 8 bases short, with 20 bases between. In DNA form, the CDR3 reads TGCGCCAGCAGCTTGGGTGTTCAGGGGCCCGCCGGGGGCTACACCTTC. Its protein product is CASSLGVQGPAGGYTF.

This clone was recorded once. The chain recombines TRBV4-3 with TRBJ1-2; D remains ambiguous. This CDR3 is built from 15 residues. In germline, CDR1 is LGHNA, CDR2 YSLEER. V lost 1 base to trimming and J lost 6 bases, with 15 bases between them. In nucleotides, the CDR3 is TGCGCCAGCAGCCAAGGGGAGGGAATAATGGATGGCTACACCTTC. This codes for CASSQGEGIMDGYTF.

The rearrangement links TRBV6-1 to TRBJ2-1, with TRBD1 matching over 9 bases. The length of the CDR3 is 15 residues. V trimming: 6 bases; J trimming: 5 bases; junction bases outside the gene matches: 8. Germline values: CDR1 MNHNS, CDR2 SASEGT. Here the CDR3 reads CASSAPGQGNNEQFF. The CDR3 DNA sequence: TGTGCCAGCAGCGCCCCGGGACAGGGAAACAATGAGCAGTTCTTC.

This chain connects TRBV6-1 to TRBJ1-6; D gene ambiguous. There are 14 residues in the CDR3. The germline CDR1 and CDR2 sequences are MNHNS and SASEGT. V was shortened by 0 bases and J by 8 bases, with 8 bases between the two germline ends. CDR3 DNA sequence: TGTGCCAGCAGTGAAGCCTTTGGAGATTCACCCCTCCACTTT. Translated: CASSEAFGDSPLHF.

The chain uses TRBV6-1 and TRBJ2-7; D is possibly TRBD2 (5 bases). CDR3 length equals 13 residues. V was trimmed by 3 bases and J by 10 bases, leaving 16 bases between them. Germline V gene data show CDR1 as MNHNS and CDR2 as SASEGT. The CDR3 DNA reads TGTGCCAGCAGTGATGGGAGTGGCTTCTCTCAGTACTTC. The encoded protein is CASSDGSGFSQYF.

This clone is a singleton in its sample. This rearrangement joins TRBV18 to TRBJ1-1, with 7 nucleotides matching TRBD1. V lost 4 bases to trimming and J lost 5 bases; unmatched junction nucleotides: 13. The CDR3 runs 16 residues. CDR1 is KGHSH and CDR2 is LQKENI in the germline V gene. The CDR3 sequence is CASSRNLDRAGTEAFF. The DNA for the CDR3 is TGTGCCAGCTCACGAAACCTCGACAGGGCAGGGACTGAAGCTTTCTTT.

The chain combines TRBV19 with TRBJ1-2, with D perhaps TRBD1 (6 bases). CDR3 length: 13 amino acids. Trimming left V 6 bases short and J 7 bases short, with 15 bases between. Germline CDR1 reads LNHDA; CDR2 reads SQIVND (reference sequence). CDR3 DNA: TGTGCCAGTAGGGGGATTGGACAGATTGGCTACACCTTC. This encodes CASRGIGQIGYTF.

V is TRBV6-6 and J is TRBJ1-5; D unresolved. V lost 5 bases to trimming and J lost 7 bases, with 12 bases between them. The CDR3 consists of 13 residues. Germline CDR1 is MNHNY and CDR2 is SVGAGI (reference sequence). CDR3 sequence: CASSTRSGQPQHF. In DNA, the CDR3 is TGTGCCAGCAGTACCAGGAGCGGGCAGCCCCAGCATTTT.

The CDR3 bases are TGTGCCAGTAGCCTCTCGTTAGGGGCTACGCAGTATTTT. Translation: CASSLSLGATQYF. The genes are TRBV19 and TRBJ2-3; TRBD1 is a possible D gene (5 bases). V was shortened by 6 bases and J by 8 bases, with 15 bases between the two germline ends. CDR3 length equals 13 residues. Per the germline V gene, CDR1 is LNHDA and CDR2 is SQIVND (reference sequence). The full variable domain, with the rest looked up from reference TRBV19 and TRBJ2-3, is DGGITQSPKYLFRKEGQNVTLSCEQNLNHDAMYWYRQDPGQGLRLIYYSQIVNDFQKGDIAEGYSVSREKKESFPLTVTSAQKNPTAFYLCASSLSLGATQYFGPGTRLTVL.

The chain couples TRBV6-1 to TRBJ2-7; TRBD2 aligns across 8 bases. Trimming cost V 0 bases and J 2 bases; bases outside gene matches: 3. This CDR3 has 15 residues. CDR1 and CDR2 from the germline V gene are MNHNS and SASEGT. DNA for the CDR3: TGTGCCAGCAGTGAAGCAGCGGGGGACCCCTACGAGCAGTACTTC. This sequence encodes CASSEAAGDPYEQYF.

Of note for this clone: The identical CDR3 is also encoded by other nucleotide sequences in the sample. This chain uses TRBV5-1 with TRBJ2-7; 7 bases map to TRBD1. CDR3 length: 14 residues. The V gene end was trimmed by 1 base and the J gene end by 2 bases; junction bases not matched to a gene: 3. Germline V CDR1 and CDR2: SGHRS, YFSETQ. Here the CDR3 reads CASSLTGVPYEQYF. The CDR3 DNA is TGCGCCAGCAGCTTGACAGGGGTTCCCTACGAGCAGTACTTC.

V and J are TRBV29-1 and TRBJ2-1; a possible D gene is TRBD2 (5 bases). Deletions cut 7 bases from V and 7 bases from J, with 8 bases between. The CDR3 contains 10 residues. Germline values: CDR1 SQVTM, CDR2 ANQGSEA. CDR3 loop: CSGGLNEQFF. The CDR3 DNA reads TGCAGCGGAGGGTTAAATGAGCAGTTCTTC.

This rearrangement joins TRBV19 to TRBJ1-1; perhaps TRBD1 as D (5 bases). V was cut by 2 bases and J by 10 bases, with 14 bases left in between. CDR3 length: 13 amino acids. In germline, CDR1 is LNHDA, CDR2 SQIVND (reference sequence). CDR3 coding DNA: TGTGCCAGTAGTATAAGGTCGGGGGGTCCAGCTTTCTTT. Translation gives CASSIRSGGPAFF.

V is TRBV29-1 and J is TRBJ2-1, with TRBD2 identical over 11 bases. With 7 bases clipped from V and 1 base from J, the junction kept 9 bases outside the gene matches. The germline V gene encodes CDR1 SQVTM and CDR2 ANQGSEA. The CDR3 runs 16 residues. The CDR3 loop reads CSGEGLAETSYNEQFF. CDR3 sequence (DNA): TGCAGCGGAGAGGGACTAGCGGAGACATCCTACAATGAGCAGTTCTTC.

The DNA for the CDR3 is TGTGCCAGCAGTTACTCTTCACAGATGAACACTGAAGCTTTCTTT. The encoded protein is CASSYSSQMNTEAFF. This chain joins TRBV6-5 and TRBJ1-1; D is uncertain. Trimming stripped 0 bases from V and 0 bases from J, with 8 bases between. The V gene's germline CDR1 is MNHEY and CDR2 SVGAGI. This CDR3 has 15 amino acids.

The count of this clone is one. This sequence joins TRBV18 and TRBJ1-6; TRBD1 aligns across 7 bases. This CDR3 region has 15 residues. The germline CDR1 and CDR2 sequences are KGHSH and LQKENI. The V and J ends lost 5 bases and 10 bases, in that order; junction bases with no gene match: 11. The CDR3 here is CASSTRTGRDSPLHF. CDR3 DNA sequence: TGTGCCAGCTCAACAAGGACAGGTAGAGACTCACCCCTCCACTTT.